Here is one T cell receptor (beta chain) with its context. Its antigen is unidentified. The data were taken from a study of T-cell memory formation after mild COVID-19. Libraries for TCRalpha and TCRbeta carried sample barcodes and unique molecular identifiers via 5'RACE. A single record per CDR3 protein comes from TCRdb applying MiXCR to the 5' RACE reads. The sample shows about 350,000 distinct CDR3 sequences, approximately 27% of them seen only once. General observations from the study: Contracting CD8+ clones were enriched in EMRA, CD4+ mainly in CM and EM. Among clones contracting day 15 to 85, CD4/CD8 was balanced, whereas later expanders leaned CD4+.

The CDR3 loop spans 15 amino acids. The V and J ends lost 3 bases and 1 base respectively, with 10 bases between them. Germline assignment: CDR1 SGHTA and CDR2 FQGTGA. J is TRBJ2-1 and V is TRBV7-3, with a tentative D call TRBD1 (6 bases). Sequencing input: PBMCs or a T cell subset sorted from them (not recorded which). The origin of this receptor is an adult woman who had mild COVID-19 (a few samples of this study predate the infection). Cell type and time point are not known. This CDR3 is CASSLGALSYNEQFF. CDR3 nucleotide sequence: TGTGCCAGCAGCTTGGGGGCCCTTTCCTACAATGAGCAGTTCTTC.